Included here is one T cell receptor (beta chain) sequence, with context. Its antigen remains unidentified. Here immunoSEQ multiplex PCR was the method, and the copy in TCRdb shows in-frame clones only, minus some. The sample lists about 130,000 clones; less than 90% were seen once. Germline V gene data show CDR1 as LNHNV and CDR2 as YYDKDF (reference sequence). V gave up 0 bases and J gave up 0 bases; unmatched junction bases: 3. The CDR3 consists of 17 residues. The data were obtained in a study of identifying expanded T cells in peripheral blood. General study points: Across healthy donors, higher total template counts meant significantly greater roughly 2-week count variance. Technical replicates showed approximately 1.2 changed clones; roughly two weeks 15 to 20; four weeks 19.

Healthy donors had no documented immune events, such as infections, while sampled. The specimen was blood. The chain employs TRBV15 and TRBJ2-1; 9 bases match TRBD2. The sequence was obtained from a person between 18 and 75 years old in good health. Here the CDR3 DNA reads TGTGCCACCAGCAGAGATCGGACTAGCGCCTCCTACAATGAGCAGTTCTTC. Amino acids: CATSRDRTSASYNEQFF.